These 15 T cell receptor beta chains share one sample of origin, sequenced in a study of shared clonotypes between healthy human individuals. TCRdb keeps only in-frame clones here, not all; method: immunoSEQ multiplex PCR. The sample lists about 660,000 clones; under 80% were seen once. The sequenced sample was memory CD4+ T cells sorted from blood. Subset reported: CD45RA-negative fraction. These receptors all come from a woman in her 30s in good health.

The chain employs TRBV6-1 and TRBJ2-1, with unresolved D. The CDR3 is made up of 15 amino acids. Germline V gives CDR1 MNHNS, CDR2 SASEGT. The V end lost 5 bases, the J end lost 0 bases, and 11 bases lay between the germline ends. CDR3 coding DNA: TGTGCCAGCAGTCTCCCTATCAGCTCCTACAATGAGCAGTTCTTC. Its protein is CASSLPISSYNEQFF.

J is TRBJ1-4 and V is TRBV5-1, with a tentative D call TRBD1 (6 bases). The CDR3 runs 15 residues. Germline V gene sequence: CDR1 SGHRS, CDR2 YFSETQ. V lost 0 bases to trimming and J lost 3 bases, with 9 bases between them. The DNA for the CDR3 is TGCGCCAGCAGCTTGGGGGGGGCCCCTAATGAAAAACTGTTTTTT. Translation gives CASSLGGAPNEKLFF.

The genes are TRBV11-2 and TRBJ1-5; 8 nucleotides match TRBD1. The CDR3 loop spans 15 amino acids. Trimming removed 5 bases from V and 6 bases from J; junction bases left unmatched: 9. CDR1 and CDR2 (germline): SGHAT, FQNNGV. DNA for the CDR3: TGTGCCAGCAGCCAAGGACAGGGCTCGGTTCAGCCCCAGCATTTT. Its translation is CASSQGQGSVQPQHF.

Many counts were recorded for this clone. The rearrangement links TRBV5-1 to TRBJ2-3; 11 bases align to TRBD2. V gave up 4 bases and J gave up 2 bases; unmatched junction bases: 12. The CDR3 contains 18 residues. Germline V lookup: CDR1 SGHRS, CDR2 YFSETQ. CDR3 residues: CASSVGALLAGATDTQYF. CDR3 DNA: TGCGCCAGCAGCGTTGGCGCCTTACTAGCGGGGGCCACAGATACGCAGTATTTT.

This clone was counted a few times. The chain couples TRBV29-1 to TRBJ2-1, with D perhaps matching TRBD2 (6 bases). The ends were cut back, 5 bases at V and 6 bases at J, with 11 bases in the middle. Germline-derived CDR1 and CDR2 are SQVTM and ANQGSEA. This CDR3 spans 12 amino acids. CDR3 in DNA: TGCAGCGTTTACCCCGGGGGCAATGAGCAGTTCTTC. Protein product: CSVYPGGNEQFF.

The chain combines TRBV6-5 with TRBJ2-7, with unresolved D. Trimming cost V 7 bases and J 5 bases, with 15 bases left between them. Germline V gives CDR1 MNHEY, CDR2 SVGAGI. This CDR3 has 13 amino acids. CDR3 nucleotide sequence: TGTGCCAGCACTCGCCCGAAATCCCACGAGCAGTACTTC. Protein product: CASTRPKSHEQYF.

V usage is TRBV14 and J usage is TRBJ2-7; perhaps TRBD1 as D (6 bases). V was pared by 0 bases and J by 0 bases, with 9 bases between. This CDR3 has 15 residues. CDR1 and CDR2 (germline): SGHDN, FVKESK. The CDR3 sequence is CASSQDFRGSYEQYF. DNA for the CDR3: TGTGCCAGCAGCCAAGATTTCAGGGGCTCCTACGAGCAGTACTTC.

The sample holds one count of this clone. The chain is built from TRBV10-3 and TRBJ2-7, with TRBD2 matching 13 bases. After removal of 8 bases from V and 7 bases from J, the junction contained 20 bases not matched to a gene. Looked up from germline, CDR1 is ENHRY and CDR2 is SYGVKD. CDR3 length: 18 amino acids. The CDR3: CAIPLTWTSGSRCYEQYF. The CDR3 DNA sequence: TGTGCCATCCCGCTAACATGGACTAGCGGGAGTAGGTGTTATGAGCAGTACTTC.

V and J are TRBV6-4 and TRBJ2-1, with 9 bases identical to TRBD2. Germline V gene data show CDR1 as MRHNA and CDR2 as SNTAGT. The CDR3 has 13 residues. Trimming cost V 5 bases and J 7 bases; bases outside gene matches: 3. The CDR3, as DNA: TGTGCCAGCAGTCGGACTAGCGAGAATGAGCAGTTCTTC. Its protein is CASSRTSENEQFF.

In nucleotides, the CDR3 is TGTGCCAGCAGTCCCGGGGGTATCTTCTATGGCTACACCTTC. Translation: CASSPGGIFYGYTF. The V and J genes are TRBV28 and TRBJ1-2; tentative D call: TRBD1 (5 bases). CDR3 length equals 14 residues. From germline, CDR1 is MDHEN and CDR2 SYDVKM. Between the trimmed V and J ends, which lost 5 bases and 4 bases, there was a span of 14 bases.

The CDR3 sequence: CASTTTGSGANVLTF. The CDR3 nucleotides read TGTGCCAGCACTACCACAGGGTCAGGGGCCAACGTCCTGACTTTC. The rearrangement joins TRBV2 to TRBJ2-6, with D perhaps TRBD1 (6 bases). Germline V gene lookup returns CDR1 SNHLY and CDR2 FYNNEI. The CDR3 runs to 15 residues. V lost 7 bases to trimming and J lost 4 bases, with 14 bases between them.

The V call is TRBV10-3, the J call TRBJ2-7, with 12 bases matching TRBD1. The CDR3 spans 13 residues. Trimming cost V 5 bases and J 6 bases; bases outside gene matches: 2. Germline lookup yields CDR1 ENHRY and CDR2 SYGVKD. The CDR3 sequence: CAISRDRGLEQYF. The CDR3 DNA sequence: TGTGCCATCAGTAGGGACAGGGGGCTCGAGCAGTACTTC.

The chain links TRBV4-2 to TRBJ2-2; no clear D. The germline V gene has CDR1 LGHNA and CDR2 YNFKEQ. The CDR3 contains 14 residues. V was cut by 1 base and J by 5 bases, with 8 bases left in between. DNA of the CDR3: TGTGCCAGCAGCCAAGTTGGGGAAACCGGGGAGCTGTTTTTT. It specifies CASSQVGETGELFF.

The rearrangement links TRBV11-1 to TRBJ2-2, with D possibly matching TRBD1 (6 bases). The CDR3 totals 17 residues. The germline V and J ends were trimmed by 1 base and 1 base, with 13 bases remaining between them. Germline assignment: CDR1 SGHAT and CDR2 FQDESV (reference sequence). Here the CDR3 reads CASSLGPQQGNTGELFF. The DNA of the CDR3 is TGTGCCAGCAGCTTAGGCCCTCAACAGGGGAACACCGGGGAGCTGTTTTTT.

The genes are TRBV10-3 and TRBJ1-3, with no clear D. CDR3 length: 16 residues. Deletions cut 5 bases from V and 2 bases from J, with 16 bases between. The germline V gene encodes CDR1 ENHRY and CDR2 SYGVKD. DNA for the CDR3: TGTGCCATCAGTCAAGTCAGTTCTAGGGCTGGAAACACCATATATTTT. It is translated as CAISQVSSRAGNTIYF.